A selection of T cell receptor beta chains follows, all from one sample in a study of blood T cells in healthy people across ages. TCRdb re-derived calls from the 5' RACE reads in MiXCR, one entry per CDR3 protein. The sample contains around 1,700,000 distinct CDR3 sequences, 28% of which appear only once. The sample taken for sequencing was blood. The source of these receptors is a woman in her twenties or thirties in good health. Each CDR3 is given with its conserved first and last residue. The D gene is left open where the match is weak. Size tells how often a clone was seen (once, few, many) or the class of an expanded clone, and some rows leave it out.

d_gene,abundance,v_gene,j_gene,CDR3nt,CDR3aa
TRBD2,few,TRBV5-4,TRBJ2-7,TGTGCCAGCAGCTCCCCCCAGGAAGCGGGAGGCGAGCAGTACTTC,CASSSPQEAGGEQYF
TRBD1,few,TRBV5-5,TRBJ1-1,TGTGCCAGCAGCTTGAAAGGGGGCCTGAACACTGAAGCTTTCTTT,CASSLKGGLNTEAFF
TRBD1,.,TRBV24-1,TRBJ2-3,TGTGCCACCAGTGACCCTACCGGGACAGGGGGGGTGACAGATACGCAGTATTTT,CATSDPTGTGGVTDTQYF
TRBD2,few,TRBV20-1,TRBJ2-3,TGCAGTGCCCACGGGACGGCGGGGGCAGATACGCAGTATTTT,CSAHGTAGADTQYF
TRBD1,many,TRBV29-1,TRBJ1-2,TGCAGCGTTTTAGTAGGACAGGGATATTTTTATGGCTACACCTTC,CSVLVGQGYFYGYTF
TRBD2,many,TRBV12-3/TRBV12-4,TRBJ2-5,TGTGCCAGCCGACTAGCGGAACAAGAGACCCAGTACTTC,CASRLAEQETQYF
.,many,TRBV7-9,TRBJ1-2,TGTGCCAGCAGCCAGGAGCGAGGCTACACCTTC,CASSQERGYTF
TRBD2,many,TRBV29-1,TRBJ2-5,TGCAGCGTATACGGGACTAGCGGACCCCAAGAGACCCAGTACTTC,CSVYGTSGPQETQYF
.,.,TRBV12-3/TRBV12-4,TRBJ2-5,TGTGCCAGCAGCCCGCCAGTTGTCACACAAGAGACCCAGTACTTC,CASSPPVVTQETQYF
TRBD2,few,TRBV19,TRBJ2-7,TGTGCCAGTAGTTTTGGACTAGATACGTCCTACGAGCAGTACTTC,CASSFGLDTSYEQYF
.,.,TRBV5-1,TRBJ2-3,TGCGCCAGCAGCTGGCGGGACACAGATACGCAGTATTTT,CASSWRDTDTQYF
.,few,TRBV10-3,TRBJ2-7,TGTGCCATCAACCCCCGGACTACTGGAGAGCAGTACTTC,CAINPRTTGEQYF
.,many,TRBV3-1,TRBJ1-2,TGTGCCAGCAGCCAAGACAGGGTACGGTATGGCTACACCTTC,CASSQDRVRYGYTF
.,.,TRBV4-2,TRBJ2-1,TGTGCCAGCAGCCAAGATCTGGCTAGCAATGAGCAGTTCTTC,CASSQDLASNEQFF
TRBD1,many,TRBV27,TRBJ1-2,TGTGCCAGCAGTTCGAGACAGGGTGAGAGAGGCTACACCTTC,CASSSRQGERGYTF
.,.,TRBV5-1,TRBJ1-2,TGCGCCAGCAGCGCTCAGGGAGGGCATGGCTACACCTTC,CASSAQGGHGYTF
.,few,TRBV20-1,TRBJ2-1,TGCAGTGCTCGGACTTTCCGAGGGGAGACCCAGTTCTTC,CSARTFRGETQFF
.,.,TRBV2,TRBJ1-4,TGTGCCAGCAGTGAAGGTTGGGGGGACCATGAAAAACTGTTTTTT,CASSEGWGDHEKLFF
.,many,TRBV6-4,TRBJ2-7,TGTGCCAGCAGGCCCGCCTATGCAACGATCACCTACGAGCAGTACTTC,CASRPAYATITYEQYF
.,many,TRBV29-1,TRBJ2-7,TGCAGCGTTGAGGTGATAAGCGAGCAGTACTTC,CSVEVISEQYF
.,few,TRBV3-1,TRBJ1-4,TGTGCCAGCAGCCAATCAGGGGTTGAGGAAAAACTGTTTTTT,CASSQSGVEEKLFF
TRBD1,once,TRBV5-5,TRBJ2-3,TGTGCCAGCAGCTTGGAAACAGGGGGCGGAGCAGATACGCAGTATTTT,CASSLETGGGADTQYF
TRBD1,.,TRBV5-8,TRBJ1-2,TGTGCCAGCAGCTTATCTCCGATGTCAGACAGGGAATTCTATGGCTACACCTTC,CASSLSPMSDREFYGYTF
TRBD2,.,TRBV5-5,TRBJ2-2,TGTGCCAGCAGCACTATTGCGGGGGGTAACACCGGGGAGCTGTTTTTT,CASSTIAGGNTGELFF
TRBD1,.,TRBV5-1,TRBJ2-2,TGCGCCAGCACCCTGAGGACAGGGGAGGTCGGGGAGCTGTTTTTT,CASTLRTGEVGELFF
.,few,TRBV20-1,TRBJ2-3,TGCAGTGCTAGTTTGTGGGGTCCCACAGATACGCAGTATTTT,CSASLWGPTDTQYF
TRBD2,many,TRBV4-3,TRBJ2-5,TGCGCCAGCAGCCGGGGGGGATTGGGGGAGACCCAGTACTTC,CASSRGGLGETQYF
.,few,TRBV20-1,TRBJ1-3,TGCAGTGCTAGAGATGTAGCCTCTGGAAACACCATATATTTT,CSARDVASGNTIYF
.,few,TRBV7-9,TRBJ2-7,TGTGCCAGCTCGGGGCAGTACCTCGGCGAGCAGTACTTC,CASSGQYLGEQYF
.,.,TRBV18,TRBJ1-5,TGTGCCAGCTCACCAGGGGAAAGTCAGCCCCAGCATTTT,CASSPGESQPQHF
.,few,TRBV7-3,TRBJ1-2,TGTGCCAGCAGCCGACTGACGGCCCCACCCACGGACTATGGCTACACCTTC,CASSRLTAPPTDYGYTF
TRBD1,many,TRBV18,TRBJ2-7,TGTGCCAGCTCACCGCAGGGGGCGAGCGTCTACGAGCAGTACTTC,CASSPQGASVYEQYF
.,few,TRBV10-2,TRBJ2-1,TGCGCCAGCAGGGCTGACAGGTACAATGAGCAGTTCTTC,CASRADRYNEQFF
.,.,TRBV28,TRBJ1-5,TGTGCCAGCAGTTTCGGCAGAAGAGGAAATCAGCCCCAGCATTTT,CASSFGRRGNQPQHF
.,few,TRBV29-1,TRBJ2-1,TGCAGCGTTGAGGGTGCTAGCCGATTCAGTGAGCAGTTCTTC,CSVEGASRFSEQFF
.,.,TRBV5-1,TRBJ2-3,TGCGCCAGCAGCTTGTTGGACAGAGACACAGATACGCAGTATTTT,CASSLLDRDTDTQYF
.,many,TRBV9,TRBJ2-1,TGTGCCAGCACCCAGGGGGGCACCTACAATGAGCAGTTCTTC,CASTQGGTYNEQFF
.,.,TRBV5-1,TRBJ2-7,TGCGCCAGCAGCCTCAATTGGGACGAGCAGTACTTC,CASSLNWDEQYF
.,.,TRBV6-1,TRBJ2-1,TGTGCCAGCAGTGAACCCCCGTCCTTTGGCTACAATGAGCAGTTCTTC,CASSEPPSFGYNEQFF
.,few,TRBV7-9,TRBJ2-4,TGTGCCAGCAGCTTCACAGGGACCAAAAACATTCAGTACTTC,CASSFTGTKNIQYF
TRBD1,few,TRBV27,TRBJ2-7,TGTGCCAGCAGCCACACAGGGGGCACCGAGCAGTACTTC,CASSHTGGTEQYF
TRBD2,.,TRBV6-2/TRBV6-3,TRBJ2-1,TGTGCCAGCAGTAGAGGGGTCAGCGGGATCTACAATGAGCAGTTCTTC,CASSRGVSGIYNEQFF
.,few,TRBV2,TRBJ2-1,TGTGCCAGCAAGCGGCTAGCAGTCGATGAGCAGTTCTTC,CASKRLAVDEQFF